This TCR beta chain was identified in a study of blood T cell repertoires in COVID-19. Study context: Material from acute and convalescent COVID-19 was sourced from the United States, Italy and Spain.

CDR1 and CDR2 (germline): KGHDR, SFDVKD. This CDR3 has 15 amino acids. The V and J ends lost 2 bases and 5 bases respectively, with 12 bases between them. Which cohort a participant joined came from the clinical history participants gave. Within the 2 weeks before study entry, each person in the exposed group met a COVID-19 case. Measured with immunoSEQ multiplex PCR; TCRdb has only the in-frame clones, and not every one. The table has approximately 150,000 clones, 75% to 90% seen once; the top ten hold about 5%. The TCR sequence derives from a man aged 65 to 79 who had been exposed to COVID-19. The chain has TRBV24-1 and TRBJ1-3; D remains unclear. The sample was PBMCs or T cells enriched from blood (not recorded which). In nucleotides, the CDR3 is TGTGCCACCAGTGATTCACGGGAGGCCCGAAACACCATATATTTT. As protein: CATSDSREARNTIYF.